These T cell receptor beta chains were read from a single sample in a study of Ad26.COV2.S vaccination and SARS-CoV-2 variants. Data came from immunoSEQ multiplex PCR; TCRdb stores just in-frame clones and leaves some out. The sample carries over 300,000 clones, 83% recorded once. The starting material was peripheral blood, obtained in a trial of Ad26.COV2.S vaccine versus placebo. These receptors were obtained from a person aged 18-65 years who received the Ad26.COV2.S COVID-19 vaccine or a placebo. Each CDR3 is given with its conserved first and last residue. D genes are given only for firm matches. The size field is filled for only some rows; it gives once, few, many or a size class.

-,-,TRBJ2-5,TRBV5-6,CASSLWADRETQYF,TGTGCCAGCAGCTTGTGGGCAGATCGGGAGACCCAGTACTTC
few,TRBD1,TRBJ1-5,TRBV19,CASRDRAYSNQPQHF,TGTGCCAGTAGAGACAGGGCCTATAGCAATCAGCCCCAGCATTTT
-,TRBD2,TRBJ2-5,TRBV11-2,CASSLGPSGGAEETQYF,TGTGCCAGCAGCTTAGGCCCCAGCGGGGGGGCCGAAGAGACCCAGTACTTC
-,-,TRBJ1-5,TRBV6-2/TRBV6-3,CASSPWGGARNQPQHF,TGTGCCAGCAGTCCATGGGGGGGGGCGCGCAATCAGCCCCAGCATTTT
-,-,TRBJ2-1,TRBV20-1,CSASGEQFF,TGCAGTGCTTCCGGAGAGCAGTTCTTC
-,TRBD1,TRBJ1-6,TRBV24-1,CATTGQGNNSPLHF,TGTGCCACCACGGGACAGGGGAATAATTCACCCCTCCACTTT
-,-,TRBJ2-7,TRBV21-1,CASSKGTGRNEQYF,TGTGCCAGCAGCAAAGGGACAGGCCGCAACGAGCAGTACTTC
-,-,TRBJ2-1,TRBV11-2,CASSLDLRNEQFF,TGTGCCAGCAGCTTAGATCTAAGGAATGAGCAGTTCTTC
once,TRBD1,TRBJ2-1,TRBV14,CASRMGDRFGYNEQFF,TGTGCCAGCAGGATGGGGGACAGGTTTGGCTACAATGAGCAGTTCTTC
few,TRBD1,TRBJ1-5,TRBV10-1,CASSDRGNQPQHF,TGCGCCAGCAGTGACAGGGGGAATCAGCCCCAGCATTTT
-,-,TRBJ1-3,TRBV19,CASRWGDSGNTIYF,TGTGCCAGTAGATGGGGAGACTCTGGAAACACCATATATTTT
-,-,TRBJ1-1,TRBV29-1,CSDSLNTEAFF,TGCAGTGACTCATTGAACACTGAAGCTTTCTTT
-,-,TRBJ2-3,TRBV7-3,CASSPQGTDTQYF,TGTGCCAGCAGTCCCCAAGGCACGGATACGCAGTATTTT
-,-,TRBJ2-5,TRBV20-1,CSASYPNQETQYF,TGCAGTGCTAGTTACCCGAACCAAGAGACCCAGTACTTC
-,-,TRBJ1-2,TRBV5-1,CASSFNRLSGYTF,TGCGCCAGCAGCTTCAACAGATTGAGTGGCTACACCTTC
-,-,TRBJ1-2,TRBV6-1,CASSEYQGSNYGYTF,TGTGCCAGCAGTGAATACCAGGGTTCGAACTATGGCTACACCTTC
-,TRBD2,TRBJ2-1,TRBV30,CAWRDPTSGRAYNEQFF,TGTGCCTGGAGGGACCCTACTAGCGGGAGGGCCTACAATGAGCAGTTCTTC
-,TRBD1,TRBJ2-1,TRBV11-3,CASSFGGQTNEQFF,TGTGCCAGCAGCTTTGGGGGACAGACAAATGAGCAGTTCTTC
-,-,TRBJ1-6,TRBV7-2,CASSFRQHNSPLHF,TGTGCCAGCAGCTTTCGTCAGCATAATTCACCCCTCCACTTT
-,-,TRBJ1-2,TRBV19,CASTPGRAYGYTF,TGTGCCAGTACCCCGGGACGGGCTTATGGCTACACCTTC
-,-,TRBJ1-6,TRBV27,CASSYRGPNSPLHF,TGTGCCAGCAGTTACCGGGGTCCTAATTCACCCCTCCACTTT
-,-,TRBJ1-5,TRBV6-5,CASSQLQDQPQHF,TGTGCCAGCAGTCAGCTTCAAGATCAGCCCCAGCATTTT
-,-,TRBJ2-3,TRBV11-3,CASSLWGDTQYF,TGTGCCAGCAGCTTATGGGGAGATACGCAGTATTTT
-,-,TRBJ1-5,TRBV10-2,CASSDQQNQPQHF,TGCGCCAGCAGTGACCAGCAAAATCAGCCCCAGCATTTT
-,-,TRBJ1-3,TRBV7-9,CASSLAGAPPRNTIYF,TGTGCCAGCAGCTTAGCCGGGGCCCCCCCACGAAACACCATATATTTT
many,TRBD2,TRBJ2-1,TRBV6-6,CASSISGGTYNEQFF,TGTGCCAGCAGTATTAGCGGGGGGACCTACAATGAGCAGTTCTTC
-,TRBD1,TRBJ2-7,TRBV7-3,CASSQSGQASIQYF,TGTGCCAGCAGCCAATCGGGACAGGCTTCAATCCAGTACTTC
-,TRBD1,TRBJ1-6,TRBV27,CASSLLDRASSYNSPLHF,TGTGCCAGCAGTCTGCTCGACAGGGCTTCCTCCTATAATTCACCCCTCCACTTT
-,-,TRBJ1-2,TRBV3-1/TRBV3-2,CASSLGRGGGYTF,TGTGCCAGCAGCCTCGGGAGGGGAGGTGGCTACACCTTC
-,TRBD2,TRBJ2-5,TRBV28,CASRRGTSPQETQYF,TGTGCCAGCAGGAGGGGGACTAGCCCTCAAGAGACCCAGTACTTC
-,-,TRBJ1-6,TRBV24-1,CATRQTGNSPLHF,TGTGCCACCAGACAAACGGGTAATTCACCCCTCCACTTT